These 14 T cell receptor beta chains were sequenced from one sample in a study of identical twins. TCRdb re-derived calls from the 5' RACE reads in MiXCR, one entry per CDR3 protein. The table lists 200,000 to 300,000 distinct CDR3 sequences, roughly 10% of them singletons, with more than 8% in the top ten. The sequenced sample was memory T cells sorted from blood. These receptors were obtained from a man aged 50 to 60 in good health.

The genes are TRBV6-2 or TRBV6-3 and TRBJ1-5; no definite D call. The CDR3 consists of 13 residues. Germline CDR1 reads MNHEY; CDR2 reads SVGEGT. V was pared by 2 bases and J by 6 bases, with 8 bases between. Here the CDR3 reads CASSYGSVQPQHF. In nucleotides, the CDR3 is TGTGCCAGCAGTTACGGATCGGTTCAGCCCCAGCATTTT.

This clonotype was counted at least ten times. This rearrangement joins TRBV7-2 to TRBJ2-7; 7 nucleotides line up with TRBD2. V was pared by 3 bases and J by 7 bases, with 9 bases of the junction left unmatched. This CDR3 has 14 amino acids. Germline CDR1 SGHTA, CDR2 FQGNSA. CDR3 residues: CASSFQAGAREQYF. In nucleotides, the CDR3 is TGTGCCAGCAGCTTTCAGGCGGGAGCAAGGGAGCAGTACTTC.

In this sample, this clonotype turned up a few times. V gene TRBV30 combines with J gene TRBJ2-3; 7 bases match TRBD2. The CDR3 totals 12 residues. Looked up from germline, CDR1 is GTSNPN and CDR2 is SVGIG (reference sequence). The junction had 2 bases not matched to a gene; V was cut back by 0 bases and J by 8 bases. The DNA of the CDR3 is TGTGCCTGGAGTGTTTGGGGGGGTACGCAGTATTTT. It specifies CAWSVWGGTQYF.

J is TRBJ2-3 and V is TRBV28, with 7 bases aligning to TRBD2. Germline CDR1 MDHEN, CDR2 SYDVKM. The CDR3 is made up of 16 amino acids. The junction had 6 bases not matched to a gene; V was cut back by 3 bases and J by 0 bases. The CDR3 here is CASSFSAGRSTDTQYF. In DNA form, the CDR3 reads TGTGCCAGCAGTTTCTCAGCGGGAAGGAGCACAGATACGCAGTATTTT.

At least ten counts were recorded for this clonotype. V gene TRBV11-1 combines with J gene TRBJ2-2; weak D call: TRBD2 (6 bases). CDR3 size: 15 residues. The germline gives CDR1 SGHAT, CDR2 FQDESV (reference sequence). V lost 4 bases to trimming and J lost 6 bases, with 15 bases between them. Here the CDR3 DNA reads TGTGCCAGCAGCTACAACACCTGGGGGGCCGGGGAGCTGTTTTTT. As protein: CASSYNTWGAGELFF.

The chain employs TRBV15 and TRBJ2-5; tentatively, D is TRBD2 (6 bases). Deletions cut 1 base from V and 4 bases from J, with 19 bases between. The CDR3 consists of 17 residues. The germline V gene encodes CDR1 LNHNV and CDR2 YYDKDF (reference sequence). The DNA of the CDR3 is TGTGCCACCAGCAGAGGGTTAGCGGTGGATAGTGGAGAGACCCAGTACTTC. Translated, it gives CATSRGLAVDSGETQYF.

This clonotype was observed many times. The chain links TRBV20-1 to TRBJ2-7; D is perhaps TRBD1 or TRBD2 (5 bases each). V lost 2 bases, J lost 0 bases, and 14 bases lay in between. Germline CDR1 DFQATT, CDR2 SNEGSKA (reference sequence). CDR3 length: 15 residues. The CDR3 nucleotides are TGCAGTGCTAGACGGCCGGGACCAAGCTCCTACGAGCAGTACTTC. Translated, it gives CSARRPGPSSYEQYF.

This clonotype was counted at least ten times. V is TRBV5-1 and J is TRBJ1-2, with TRBD1 matching 8 bases. V trimming: 4 bases; J trimming: 0 bases; junction bases outside the gene matches: 5. Germline V gene data show CDR1 as SGHRS and CDR2 as YFSETQ. CDR3 length: 15 residues. The CDR3 here is CASSPGTGSNYGYTF. CDR3 nucleotides: TGCGCCAGCAGCCCCGGGACAGGTTCTAACTATGGCTACACCTTC.

This clonotype was observed a handful of times. The chain is built from TRBV11-3 and TRBJ2-2; 8 bases map to TRBD1. The CDR3 covers 17 residues. Germline loops: CDR1 SGHNT, CDR2 YENEEA. The junction had 8 bases not matched to a gene; V was cut back by 4 bases and J by 1 base. CDR3 coding DNA: TGTGCCAGCAGCTCTATGTTCGGGACAGGGAACACCGGGGAGCTGTTTTTT. Its translation: CASSSMFGTGNTGELFF.

This clonotype came up many times. The chain couples TRBV6-5 to TRBJ1-1, with D tentatively TRBD1 (6 bases). Trimming took 0 bases from V and 0 from J, leaving 14 bases between them. Germline-derived CDR1 and CDR2 are MNHEY and SVGAGI. The CDR3 sequence is 17 residues long. The CDR3 DNA is TGTGCCAGCAGTTACTCGATGGTCAGGGGACTGAACACTGAAGCTTTCTTT. It translates to CASSYSMVRGLNTEAFF.

The chain recombines TRBV5-1 with TRBJ2-5; tentatively, D is TRBD1 (6 bases). The CDR3 is 15 residues long. Germline CDR1 SGHRS, CDR2 YFSETQ. Trimming took 2 bases from V and 2 from J, leaving 13 bases between them. CDR3 protein: CASSLLAGEQETQYF. The CDR3 DNA is TGCGCCAGCAGCTTACTCGCAGGGGAACAAGAGACCCAGTACTTC. The complete variable domain, with remaining parts taken from reference TRBV5-1 and TRBJ2-5, reads KAGVTQTPRYLIKTRGQQVTLSCSPISGHRSVSWYQQTPGQGLQFLFEYFSETQRNKGNFPGRFSGRQFSNSRSEMNVSTLELGDSALYLCASSLLAGEQETQYFGPGTRLLVL.

This clonotype has at least ten counts. The rearrangement joins TRBV20-1 to TRBJ2-7; D unclear. The CDR3 runs 12 residues. V lost 0 bases to trimming and J lost 3 bases, with 6 bases between them. CDR1 and CDR2 from the germline V gene are DFQATT and SNEGSKA (reference sequence). CDR3 sequence: CSARDSGYEQYF. The CDR3 coding sequence is TGCAGTGCTAGAGATTCCGGCTACGAGCAGTACTTC.

There are many counts of this clonotype. The J gene is TRBJ2-1, the V gene TRBV11-2; weak D call: TRBD2 (5 bases). V lost 3 bases and J lost 0, with 9 bases in between. The CDR3 consists of 15 residues. Germline V gene sequence: CDR1 SGHAT, CDR2 FQNNGV. CDR3 region: CASSLVAGSYNEQFF. The CDR3 DNA sequence: TGTGCCAGCAGCTTGGTTGCGGGCTCCTACAATGAGCAGTTCTTC. The full variable domain, with the rest looked up from reference TRBV11-2 and TRBJ2-1, is EAGVAQSPRYKIIEKRQSVAFWCNPISGHATLYWYQQILGQGPKLLIQFQNNGVVDDSQLPKDRFSAERLKGVDSTLKIQPAKLEDSAVYLCASSLVAGSYNEQFFGPGTRLTVL.

This clonotype came up many times. This sequence joins TRBV6-1 and TRBJ2-5; 14 bases align to TRBD2. The germline V gene has CDR1 MNHNS and CDR2 SASEGT. V was pared by 6 bases and J by 4 bases, with 10 bases of the junction left unmatched. This CDR3 is 17 amino acids long. The CDR3: CASSNRTSGGLRETQYF. For the CDR3, the DNA is TGTGCCAGCAGCAATCGGACTAGCGGGGGGCTCCGAGAGACCCAGTACTTC.